The T cell receptor beta chain under discussion was sequenced for a study of blood T cell repertoires in COVID-19. About the research overall: Sites in the United States, Italy and Spain provided acute and convalescent COVID-19 samples. PBMCs, B-cell-depleted T cells, or T cells provided the cDNA or gDNA that made up the material.

Seattle patient enrollment occurred during active infection, with longitudinal follow-up thereafter. The junction had 7 bases not matched to a gene; V was cut back by 3 bases and J by 5 bases. Germline CDR1 and CDR2: DFQATT and SNEGSKA (reference sequence). This CDR3 comprises 14 residues. Authors' data handling: Amplification of reference gene primers provided the estimated nucleated cell counts. TCRdb's copy holds only in-frame clones and misses some; the assay was immunoSEQ multiplex PCR. The DNA gave D and trimming, while V, J and clone size come from that table. The sample has 40,000 to 50,000 clones; about nine tenths are singletons. This clone was observed once.

Sequencing was done on a sample of peripheral blood. The chain combines TRBV20-1 with TRBJ1-2; 9 bases match TRBD1. This clonotype was sampled from a woman older than 75 with COVID-19, enrolled during active disease. This chain's CDR3 is CSASGDREGYGYTF. CDR3 nucleotides: TGCAGTGCTAGTGGGGACAGGGAAGGATATGGCTACACCTTC.